The TCR beta chain described here comes from a study of neoadjuvant anti-PD-1 for oral cavity cancer. Study details: Patients without progression received a fourth nivolumab dose around day 43, then surgical resection on days 50-56.

CDR3 length: 13 residues. V was cut by 1 base and J by 2 bases, with 4 bases left in between. Germline V lookup: CDR1 SGHRS, CDR2 YFSETQ. Produced via immunoSEQ multiplex PCR; TCRdb's table is partial and in-frame only. The sample has around 6,100 clones, roughly 46% seen once. This clone came up a few times. Its cognate antigen is unknown. Notes on the study in general: Expansion of preexisting intratumoral clones was suggested to aid response. Pretreatment Treg/Th17 ratio correlated inversely with post-treatment tumor clonality.

The chain joins TRBV5-1 to TRBJ1-5; D uncertain. Sequenced material: tumor tissue, taken before nivolumab (anti-PD-1) treatment. This receptor was obtained from a person between 35 and 79 years old with oral cavity squamous cell carcinoma. This CDR3 reads CASSLQGNQPQHF. CDR3 bases: TGCGCCAGCAGCTTGCAGGGCAATCAGCCCCAGCATTTT.